The present entry profiles one T cell receptor beta chain with its context. The antigen is unknown. This sample is drawn from a study of tumor-infiltrating lymphocytes in glioblastoma multiforme. Study-level points and caveats: No surface-marker sorting into functional T cell subtypes was done. TCR plus mutation findings rest on a single glioblastoma patient.

The CDR3 is made up of 14 amino acids. V was cut by 5 bases and J by 0 bases, with 11 bases left in between. Germline CDR1 and CDR2: MNHNS and SASEGT. TCR beta libraries were built from RNA through three nested multiplex PCR rounds using modified ARM-PCR. TCRB cDNA was made from around 0.5 ug total RNA. MiXCR was run by TCRdb on the multiplex PCR reads, yielding one entry per CDR3 protein. In the table there are 20,000 or so distinct CDR3 sequences, 60% to 80% of which are singletons. Sequences were obtained from peripheral blood. This receptor was identified in a male donor with glioblastoma. The chain combines TRBV6-1 with TRBJ2-7, with a tentative D call TRBD1 (6 bases). For the CDR3, the DNA is TGTGCCAGCAGTTACCGGGACAACTCCTACGAGCAGTACTTC. Translating gives CASSYRDNSYEQYF.